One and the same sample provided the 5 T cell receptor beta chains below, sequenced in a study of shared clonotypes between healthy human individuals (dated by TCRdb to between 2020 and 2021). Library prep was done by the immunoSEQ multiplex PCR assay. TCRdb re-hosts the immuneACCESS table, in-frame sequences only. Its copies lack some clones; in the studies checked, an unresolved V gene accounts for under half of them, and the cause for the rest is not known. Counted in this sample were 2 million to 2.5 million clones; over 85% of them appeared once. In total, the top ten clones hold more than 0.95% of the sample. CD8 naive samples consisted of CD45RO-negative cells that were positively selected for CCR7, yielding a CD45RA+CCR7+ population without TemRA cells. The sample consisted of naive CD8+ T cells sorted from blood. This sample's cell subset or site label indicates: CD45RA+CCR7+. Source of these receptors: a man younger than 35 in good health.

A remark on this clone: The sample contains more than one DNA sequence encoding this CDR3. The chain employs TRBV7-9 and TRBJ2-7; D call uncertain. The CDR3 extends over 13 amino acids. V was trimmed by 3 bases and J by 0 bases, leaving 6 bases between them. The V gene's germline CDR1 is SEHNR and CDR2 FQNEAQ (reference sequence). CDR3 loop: CASSFGISYEQYF. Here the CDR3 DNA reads TGTGCCAGCAGCTTCGGAATCTCCTACGAGCAGTACTTC.

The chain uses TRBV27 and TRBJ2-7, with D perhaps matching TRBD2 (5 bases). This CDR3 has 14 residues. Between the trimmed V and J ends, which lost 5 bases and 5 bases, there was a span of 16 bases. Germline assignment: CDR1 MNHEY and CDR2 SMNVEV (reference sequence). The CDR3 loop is CASSPEDRTNEQYF. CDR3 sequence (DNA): TGTGCCAGCAGTCCGGAGGACCGGACGAACGAGCAGTACTTC.

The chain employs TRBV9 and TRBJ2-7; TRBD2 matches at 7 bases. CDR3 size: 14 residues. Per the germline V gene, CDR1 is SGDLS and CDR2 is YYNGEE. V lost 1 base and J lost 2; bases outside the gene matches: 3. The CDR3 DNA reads TGTGCCAGCAGCGTATGGGACTACCCCTACGAGCAGTACTTC. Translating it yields CASSVWDYPYEQYF.

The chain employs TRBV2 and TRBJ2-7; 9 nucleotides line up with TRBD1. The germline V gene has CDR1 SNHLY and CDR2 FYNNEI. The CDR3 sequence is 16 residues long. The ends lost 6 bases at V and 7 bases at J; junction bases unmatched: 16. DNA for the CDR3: TGTGCCAGCAGCTCCTGGACAGGGGCCACGACTGGGGAGCAGTACTTC. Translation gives CASSSWTGATTGEQYF. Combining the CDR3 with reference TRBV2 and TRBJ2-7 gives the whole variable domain EPEVTQTPSHQVTQMGQEVILRCVPISNHLYFYWYRQILGQKVEFLVSFYNNEISEKSEIFDDQFSVERPDGSNFTLKIRSTKLEDSAMYFCASSSWTGATTGEQYFGPGTRLTVT.

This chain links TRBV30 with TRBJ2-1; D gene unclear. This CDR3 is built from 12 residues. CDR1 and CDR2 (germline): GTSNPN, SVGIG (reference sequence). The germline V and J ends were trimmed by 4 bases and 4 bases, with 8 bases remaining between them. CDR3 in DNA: TGTGCCTGGAATAGCCAGTACAATGAGCAGTTCTTC. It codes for CAWNSQYNEQFF.